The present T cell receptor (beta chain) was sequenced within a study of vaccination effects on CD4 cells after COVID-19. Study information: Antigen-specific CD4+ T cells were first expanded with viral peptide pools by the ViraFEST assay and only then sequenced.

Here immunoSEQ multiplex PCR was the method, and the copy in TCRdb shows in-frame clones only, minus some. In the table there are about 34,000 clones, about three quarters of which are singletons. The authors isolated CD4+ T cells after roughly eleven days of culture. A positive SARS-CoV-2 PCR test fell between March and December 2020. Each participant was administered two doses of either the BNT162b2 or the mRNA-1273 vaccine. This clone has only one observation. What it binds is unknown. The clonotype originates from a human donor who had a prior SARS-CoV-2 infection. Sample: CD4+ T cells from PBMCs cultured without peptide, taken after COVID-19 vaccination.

The CDR3 DNA reads as TGTGCCAGCAGTTACCTGGGCAATCAGCCCCAGCATTTT. This codes for CASSYLGNQPQHF. The V gene is TRBV12-3 or TRBV12-4, the J gene TRBJ1-5; D is unclear. The CDR3 totals 13 residues. Trimming removed 4 bases from V and 2 bases from J, with 6 bases in between.